This TCR beta chain was profiled in a study of T cell responses to AZD1222 COVID-19 vaccine (dated by TCRdb to 2020 to 2022). Regarding the research as a whole: AZD1222 recipients given second doses at about 4 weeks or at about 12 weeks were pooled, since spike-specific TCR depth and breadth were not found to differ between the two schedules. Trial participants were enrolled by age into 18-55, 56-69 and 70-plus year subgroups, with approximately 150, 28 and 58 TCR-sequenced participants respectively. A total of roughly 240 trial participants underwent TCR sequencing, of whom 207 received two doses of AZD1222 and around 25 received two doses of the MenACWY control vaccine.

The CDR3 regions of human TCRbeta chains were subjected to immunosequencing. The original methods were these. Repertoire TCRs were matched against a reference library of SARS-CoV-2-specific TCRs generated with the MIRA antigen-specificity platform. Breadth was defined as the fraction of unique TCRs that were SARS-CoV-2-associated, and depth was defined as the fraction of total T cells that were SARS-CoV-2-associated. Using the MIRA data, every spike-specific TCR was mapped to the spike region that the TCR reacted to and assigned to either a CD4 or a CD8 class. Log10-transformed breadth and depth values were compared by one-way ANOVA with Sidak's multiple comparisons tests. Held by TCRdb, this immuneACCESS table contains in-frame sequences only and omits some clones. Under half of the omission traces to an unresolved V gene where checked; the cause of the rest is unknown. V, J and clone size reflect that table, while D and trimming were determined from the DNA. This sample gives roughly 120,000 clones in total; roughly 86% of them show up just once. In total, the top ten clones hold 4% to 4.5% of the sample.

Study-wide conclusions, independent of this receptor: Reportedly, close to half of the unique spike-specific TCRs recognized epitopes lying outside the regions that are mutated in the B.1.351 and B.1.1.7 variants. Participants were mostly white British and included more females than males, and it was suggested by the authors that clonal diversity may have been underestimated. The vaccine-associated CD4 TCRs covered the entire spike protein, and the dominant responses fell in regions 160-218 and 743-854. After two AZD1222 doses, both the breadth and the depth of spike-specific TCRs were significantly higher than at day 0 and than in MenACWY recipients. In the small 56-69-year group, the increase in depth fell short of significance, most likely because of low power. Because no day 14 peak-response samples were available, repertoires were characterized only after the peak T cell response. Conclusions about previously exposed vaccinees are limited, since just six AZD1222 recipients were seropositive for SARS-CoV-2 at baseline.

On this clone: Its antigen remains unidentified. Per-base qualities were not stored, and no clone one base away is much larger.

This specimen's time point label, per the study, means: baseline before first vaccination. Vaccinee samples were obtained from the UK trials COV001 and COV002, which included a single-blind randomized controlled phase 2/3 trial of AZD1222 (ChAdOx1 nCoV-19) in healthy adults. Trial participant PBMC samples were collected at day 0 and day 28 after the second dose for TCRbeta chain sequencing. Via the germline V gene, CDR1 is MNHEY and CDR2 SVGAGI. Trimming removed 2 bases from V and 10 bases from J, leaving 11 bases between the germline ends. The CDR3 covers 13 residues, taking in both the cysteine and the phenylalanine. The CDR3 DNA has 39 bases and is translated from base 1.

The source is an adult in good health. The chain is made from TRBV6-5 and TRBJ1-4; matching of 6 bases hints at TRBD1 as the D gene. Sequencing was performed on peripheral blood, taken on day 0 of AZD1222 vaccination. The CDR3 protein: CASSYGKGGKLFF. The sequenced DNA is TGTGCCAGCAGTTACGGGAAGGGGGGAAAACTGTTTTTT.